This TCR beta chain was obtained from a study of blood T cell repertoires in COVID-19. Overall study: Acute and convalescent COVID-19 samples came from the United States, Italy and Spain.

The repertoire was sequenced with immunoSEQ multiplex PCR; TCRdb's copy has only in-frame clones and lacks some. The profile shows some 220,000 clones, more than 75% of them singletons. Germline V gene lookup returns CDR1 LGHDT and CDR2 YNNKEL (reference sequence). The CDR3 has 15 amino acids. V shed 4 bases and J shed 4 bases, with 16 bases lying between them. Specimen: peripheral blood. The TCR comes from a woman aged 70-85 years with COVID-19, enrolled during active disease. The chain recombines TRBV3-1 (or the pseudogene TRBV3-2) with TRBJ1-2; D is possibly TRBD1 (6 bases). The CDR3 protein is CASSLWGGGLYGYTF. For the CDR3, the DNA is TGTGCCAGCAGCCTCTGGGGCGGGGGGCTCTATGGCTACACCTTC.